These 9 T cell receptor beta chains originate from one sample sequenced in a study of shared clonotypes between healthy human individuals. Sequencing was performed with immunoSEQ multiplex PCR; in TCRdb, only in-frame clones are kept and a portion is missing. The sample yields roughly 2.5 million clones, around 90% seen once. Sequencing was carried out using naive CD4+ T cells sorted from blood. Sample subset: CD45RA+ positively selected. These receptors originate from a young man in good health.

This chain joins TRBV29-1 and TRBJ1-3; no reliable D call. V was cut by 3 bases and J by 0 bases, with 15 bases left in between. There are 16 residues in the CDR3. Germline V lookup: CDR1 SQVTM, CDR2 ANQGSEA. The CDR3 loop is CSVDLARPSSGNTIYF. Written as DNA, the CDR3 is TGCAGCGTTGATCTCGCCAGACCGAGCTCTGGAAACACCATATATTTT.

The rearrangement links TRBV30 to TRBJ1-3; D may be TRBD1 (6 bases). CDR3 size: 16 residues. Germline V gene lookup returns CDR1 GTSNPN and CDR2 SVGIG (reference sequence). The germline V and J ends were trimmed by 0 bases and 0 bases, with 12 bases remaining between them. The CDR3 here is CAWSVDRKISGNTIYF. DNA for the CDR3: TGTGCCTGGAGTGTTGACAGGAAAATCTCTGGAAACACCATATATTTT. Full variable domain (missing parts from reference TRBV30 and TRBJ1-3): SQTIHQWPATLVQPVGSPLSLECTVEGTSNPNLYWYRQAAGRGLQLLFYSVGIGQISSEVPQNLSASRPQDRQFILSSKKLLLSDSGFYLCAWSVDRKISGNTIYFGEGSWLTVV.

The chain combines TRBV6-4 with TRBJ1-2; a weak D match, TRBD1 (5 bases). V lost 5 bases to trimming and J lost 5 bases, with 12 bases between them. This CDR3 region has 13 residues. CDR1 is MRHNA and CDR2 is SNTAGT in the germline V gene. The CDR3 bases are TGTGCCAGCAGTCCCTCGGGGGAATATGGCTACACCTTC. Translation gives CASSPSGEYGYTF.

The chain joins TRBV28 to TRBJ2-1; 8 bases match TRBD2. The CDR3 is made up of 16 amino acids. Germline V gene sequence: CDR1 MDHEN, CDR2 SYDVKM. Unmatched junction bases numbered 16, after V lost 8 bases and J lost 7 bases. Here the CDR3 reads CASLIRSGLAFNEQFF. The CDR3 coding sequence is TGTGCCAGCCTTATCCGGAGTGGACTAGCATTTAATGAGCAGTTCTTC.

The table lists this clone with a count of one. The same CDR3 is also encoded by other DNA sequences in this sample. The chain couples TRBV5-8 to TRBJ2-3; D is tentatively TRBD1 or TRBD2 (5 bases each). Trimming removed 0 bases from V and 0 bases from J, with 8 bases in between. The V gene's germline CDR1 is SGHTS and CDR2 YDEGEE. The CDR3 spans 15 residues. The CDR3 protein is CASSLEGDSTDTQYF. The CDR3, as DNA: TGTGCCAGCAGCTTGGAAGGGGACAGCACAGATACGCAGTATTTT. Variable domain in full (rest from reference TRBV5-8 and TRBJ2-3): EAGVTQSPTHLIKTRGQQATLRCSPISGHTSVYWYQQALGLGLQFLLWYDEGEERNRGNFPPRFSGRQFPNYSSELNVNALELEDSALYLCASSLEGDSTDTQYFGPGTRLTVL.

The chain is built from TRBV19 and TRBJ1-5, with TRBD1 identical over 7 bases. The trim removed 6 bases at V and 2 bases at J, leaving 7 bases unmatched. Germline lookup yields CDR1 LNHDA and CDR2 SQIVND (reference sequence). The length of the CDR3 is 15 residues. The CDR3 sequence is CASSIDRDGNQPQHF. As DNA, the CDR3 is TGTGCCAGTAGCATCGACAGGGATGGCAATCAGCCCCAGCATTTT.

The CDR3 loop reads CAWSMMTGRLEETQYF. The CDR3, as DNA: TGTGCCTGGAGTATGATGACAGGGAGGTTGGAAGAGACCCAGTACTTC. This chain uses TRBV30 with TRBJ2-5; the D gene is possibly TRBD1 (7 bases). Trimming cost V 2 bases and J 3 bases, with 19 bases left between them. Germline CDR1 is GTSNPN and CDR2 is SVGIG (reference sequence). The CDR3 has 16 amino acids.

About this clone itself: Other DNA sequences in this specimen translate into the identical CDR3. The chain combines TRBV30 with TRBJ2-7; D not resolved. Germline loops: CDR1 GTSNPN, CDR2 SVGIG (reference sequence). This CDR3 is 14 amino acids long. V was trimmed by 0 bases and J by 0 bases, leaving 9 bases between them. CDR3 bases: TGTGCCTGGAGTGTAAGTGGCAGCTCCTACGAGCAGTACTTC. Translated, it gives CAWSVSGSSYEQYF. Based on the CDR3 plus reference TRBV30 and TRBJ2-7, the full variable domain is SQTIHQWPATLVQPVGSPLSLECTVEGTSNPNLYWYRQAAGRGLQLLFYSVGIGQISSEVPQNLSASRPQDRQFILSSKKLLLSDSGFYLCAWSVSGSSYEQYFGPGTRLTVT.

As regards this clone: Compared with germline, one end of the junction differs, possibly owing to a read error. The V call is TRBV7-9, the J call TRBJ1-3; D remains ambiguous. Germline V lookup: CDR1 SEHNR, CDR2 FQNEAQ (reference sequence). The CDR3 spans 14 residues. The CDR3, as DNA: TGTGCCAGCAGCCTAGAGAGCACAGACCCCTCTCTGGGGTTT. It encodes CASSLESTDPSLGF.